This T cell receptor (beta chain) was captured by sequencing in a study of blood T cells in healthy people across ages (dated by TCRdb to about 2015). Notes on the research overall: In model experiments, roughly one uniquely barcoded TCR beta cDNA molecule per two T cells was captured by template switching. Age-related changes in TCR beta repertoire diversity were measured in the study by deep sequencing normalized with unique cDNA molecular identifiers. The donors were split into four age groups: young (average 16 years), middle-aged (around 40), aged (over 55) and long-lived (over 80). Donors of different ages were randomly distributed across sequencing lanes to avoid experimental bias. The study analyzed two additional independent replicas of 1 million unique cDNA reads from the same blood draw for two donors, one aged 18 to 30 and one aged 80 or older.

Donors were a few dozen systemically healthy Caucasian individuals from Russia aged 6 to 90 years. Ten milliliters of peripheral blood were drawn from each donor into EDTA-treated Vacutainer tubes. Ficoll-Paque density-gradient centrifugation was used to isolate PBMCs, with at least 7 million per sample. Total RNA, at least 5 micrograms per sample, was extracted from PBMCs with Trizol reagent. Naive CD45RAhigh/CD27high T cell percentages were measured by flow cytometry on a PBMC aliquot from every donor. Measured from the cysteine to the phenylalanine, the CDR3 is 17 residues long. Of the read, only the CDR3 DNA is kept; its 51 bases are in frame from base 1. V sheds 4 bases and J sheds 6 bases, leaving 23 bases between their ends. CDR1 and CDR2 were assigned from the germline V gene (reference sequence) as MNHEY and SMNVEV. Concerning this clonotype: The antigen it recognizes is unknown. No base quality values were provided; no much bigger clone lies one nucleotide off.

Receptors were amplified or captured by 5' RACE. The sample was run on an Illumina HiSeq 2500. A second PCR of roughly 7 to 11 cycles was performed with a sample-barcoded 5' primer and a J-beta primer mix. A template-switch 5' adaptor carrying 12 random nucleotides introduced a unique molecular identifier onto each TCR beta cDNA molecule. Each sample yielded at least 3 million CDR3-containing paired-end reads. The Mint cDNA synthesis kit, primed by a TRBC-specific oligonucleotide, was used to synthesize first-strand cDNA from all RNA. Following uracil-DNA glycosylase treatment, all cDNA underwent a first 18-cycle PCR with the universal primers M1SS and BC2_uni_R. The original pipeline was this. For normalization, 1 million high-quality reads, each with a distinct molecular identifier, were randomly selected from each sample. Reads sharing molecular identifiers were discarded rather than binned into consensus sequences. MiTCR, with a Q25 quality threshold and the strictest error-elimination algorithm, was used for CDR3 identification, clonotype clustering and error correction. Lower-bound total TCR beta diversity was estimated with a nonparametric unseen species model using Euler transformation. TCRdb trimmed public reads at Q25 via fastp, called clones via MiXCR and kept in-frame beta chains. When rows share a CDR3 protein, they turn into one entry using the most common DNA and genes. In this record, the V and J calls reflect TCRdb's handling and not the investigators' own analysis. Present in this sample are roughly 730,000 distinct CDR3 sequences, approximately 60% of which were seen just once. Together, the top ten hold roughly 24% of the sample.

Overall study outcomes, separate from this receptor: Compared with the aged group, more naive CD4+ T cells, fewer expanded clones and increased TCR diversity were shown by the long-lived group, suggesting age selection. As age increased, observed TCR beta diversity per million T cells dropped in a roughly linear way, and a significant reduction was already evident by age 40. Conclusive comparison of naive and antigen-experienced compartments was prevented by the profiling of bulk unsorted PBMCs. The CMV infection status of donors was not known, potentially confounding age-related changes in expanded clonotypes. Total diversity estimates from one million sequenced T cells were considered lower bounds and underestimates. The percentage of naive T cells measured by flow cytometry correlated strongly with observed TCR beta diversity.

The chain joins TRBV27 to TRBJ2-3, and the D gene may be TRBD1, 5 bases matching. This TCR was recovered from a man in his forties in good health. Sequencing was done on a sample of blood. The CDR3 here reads CASSSLPRGLSSDTQYF. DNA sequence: TGTGCCAGCAGTTCTCTCCCAAGGGGTTTGAGTTCGGATACGCAGTATTTT.